The T cell receptor beta chain under discussion was sequenced for a study of shared clonotypes between healthy human individuals. Sequencing of unsorted PBMC DNA was carried out using ten immunoSEQ deep assay plates. Profiled with immunoSEQ multiplex PCR; TCRdb holds only in-frame clones, not every one. In the table there are approximately 500,000 clones, approximately 81% of which are singletons. Healthy adults negative for HIV, lacking recent acute infections or vaccinations, served as donors. The V gene lost 5 bases and the J gene lost 2 bases, with 3 bases spanning the gap. CDR3 length equals 11 residues. Germline CDR1 is LNHDA and CDR2 is SQIVND (reference sequence).

This TCR was recovered from a woman in her forties in good health. Some clones in this sample may be carry-over from other donors' samples. The specimen was PBMCs. V gene TRBV19 combines with J gene TRBJ2-5; D is ambiguous. CDR3 bases: TGTGCCAGTAGTGCACAAGAGACCCAGTACTTC. It encodes CASSAQETQYF. Complete variable domain (other parts from reference TRBV19 and TRBJ2-5): DGGITQSPKYLFRKEGQNVTLSCEQNLNHDAMYWYRQDPGQGLRLIYYSQIVNDFQKGDIAEGYSVSREKKESFPLTVTSAQKNPTAFYLCASSAQETQYFGPGTRLLVL.